This T cell receptor beta chain comes out of a study of control samples from healthy donors and cancer patients. V was clipped by 0 bases and J by 4 bases, with 15 bases between them. The germline gives CDR1 MNHEY, CDR2 SVGEGT. This CDR3 region has 16 residues. Here immunoSEQ multiplex PCR was the method, and the copy in TCRdb shows in-frame clones only, minus some. The sample yields tens of thousands of clones, about 92% seen once. What was sequenced was PBMCs. This receptor was obtained from a man aged 40-49 years with colorectal cancer. The chain combines TRBV6-2 or TRBV6-3 with TRBJ1-1; maybe TRBD1 (6 bases). Here the CDR3 reads CASSYSRAQGSTEAFF. The CDR3 coding sequence is TGTGCCAGCAGTTACTCGAGGGCCCAGGGGTCCACTGAAGCTTTCTTT.